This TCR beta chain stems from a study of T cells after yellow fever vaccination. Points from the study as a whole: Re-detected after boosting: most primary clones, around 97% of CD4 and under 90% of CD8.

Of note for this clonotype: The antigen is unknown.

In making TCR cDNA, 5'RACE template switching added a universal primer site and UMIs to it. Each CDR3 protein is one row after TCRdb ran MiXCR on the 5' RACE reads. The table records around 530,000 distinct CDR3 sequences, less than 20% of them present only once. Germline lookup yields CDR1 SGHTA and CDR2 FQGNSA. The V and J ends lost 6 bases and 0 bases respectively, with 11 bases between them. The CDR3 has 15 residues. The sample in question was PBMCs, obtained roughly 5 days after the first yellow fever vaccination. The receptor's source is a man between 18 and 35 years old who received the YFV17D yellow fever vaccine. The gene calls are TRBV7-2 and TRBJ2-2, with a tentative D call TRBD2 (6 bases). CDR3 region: CASRPWGANTGELFF. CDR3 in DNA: TGTGCCAGCAGGCCTTGGGGGGCGAACACCGGGGAGCTGTTTTTT. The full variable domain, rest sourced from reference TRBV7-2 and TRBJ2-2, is GAGVSQSPSNKVTEKGKDVELRCDPISGHTALYWYRQSLGQGLEFLIYFQGNSAPDKSGLPSDRFSAERTGGSVSTLTIQRTQQEDSAVYLCASRPWGANTGELFFGEGSRLTVL.